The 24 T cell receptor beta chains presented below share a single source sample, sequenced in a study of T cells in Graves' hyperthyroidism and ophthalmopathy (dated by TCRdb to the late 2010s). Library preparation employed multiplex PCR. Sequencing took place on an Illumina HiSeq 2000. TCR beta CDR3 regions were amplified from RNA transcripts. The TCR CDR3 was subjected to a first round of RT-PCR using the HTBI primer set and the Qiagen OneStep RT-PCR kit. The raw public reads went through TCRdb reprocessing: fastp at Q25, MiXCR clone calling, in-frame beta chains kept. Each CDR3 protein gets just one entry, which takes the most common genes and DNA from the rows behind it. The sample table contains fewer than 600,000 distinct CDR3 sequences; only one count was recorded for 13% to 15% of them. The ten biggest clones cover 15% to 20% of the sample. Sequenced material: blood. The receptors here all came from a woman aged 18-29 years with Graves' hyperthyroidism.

CDR3 amino acids: CSVEVWPSGRRGANKNIQYF. CDR3 nucleotide sequence: TGCAGCGTTGAAGTATGGCCTAGCGGGAGAAGGGGGGCCAATAAAAACATTCAGTACTTC. This sequence joins TRBV29-1 and TRBJ2-4, with 10 bases aligning to TRBD2. Germline CDR1 reads SQVTM; CDR2 reads ANQGSEA. This CDR3 spans 20 amino acids. Trimming removed 1 base from V and 4 bases from J; junction bases left unmatched: 19. Complete variable domain (other parts from reference TRBV29-1 and TRBJ2-4): SAVISQKPSRDICQRGTSLTIQCQVDSQVTMMFWYRQQPGQSLTLIATANQGSEATYESGFVIDKFPISRPNLTFSTLTVSNMSPEDSSIYLCSVEVWPSGRRGANKNIQYFGAGTRLSVL.

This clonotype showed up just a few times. The DNA for the CDR3 is TGTGCCACCAGTGATGGATACGGGGCCTATTACTTC. Translating gives CATSDGYGAYYF. The chain has TRBV24-1 and TRBJ2-5, with D perhaps assigned TRBD1 or TRBD2 (5 bases each). The V and J ends lost 3 bases and 14 bases respectively, with 15 bases between them. Germline values: CDR1 KGHDR, CDR2 SFDVKD. This CDR3 spans 12 amino acids.

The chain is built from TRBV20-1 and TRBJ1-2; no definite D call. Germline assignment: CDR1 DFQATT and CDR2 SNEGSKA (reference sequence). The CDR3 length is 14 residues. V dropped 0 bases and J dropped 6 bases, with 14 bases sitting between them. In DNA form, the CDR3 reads TGCAGTGCTAGAGATGAGGGCTTAAGGAATGGCTACACCTTC. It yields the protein CSARDEGLRNGYTF.

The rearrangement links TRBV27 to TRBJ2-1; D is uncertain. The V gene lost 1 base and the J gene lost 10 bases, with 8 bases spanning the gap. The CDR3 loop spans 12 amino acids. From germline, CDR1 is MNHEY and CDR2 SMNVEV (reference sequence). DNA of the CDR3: TGTGCCAGCAGTTTATTTGGAGAGGAGCAGTTCTTC. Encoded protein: CASSLFGEEQFF.

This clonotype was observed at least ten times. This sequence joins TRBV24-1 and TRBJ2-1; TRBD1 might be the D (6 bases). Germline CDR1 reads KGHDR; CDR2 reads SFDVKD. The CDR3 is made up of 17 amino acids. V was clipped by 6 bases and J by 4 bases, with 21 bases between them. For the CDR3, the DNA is TGTGCCACCAGTCCCCCCCGTCTATTGGGACAATACAATGAGCAGTTCTTC. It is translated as CATSPPRLLGQYNEQFF.

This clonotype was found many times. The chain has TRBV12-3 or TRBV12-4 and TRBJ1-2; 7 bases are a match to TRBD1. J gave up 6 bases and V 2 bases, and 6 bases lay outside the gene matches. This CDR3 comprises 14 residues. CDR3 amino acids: CASSLTQGEHGYTF. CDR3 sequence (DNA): TGTGCCAGCAGTTTAACCCAGGGGGAACATGGCTACACCTTC.

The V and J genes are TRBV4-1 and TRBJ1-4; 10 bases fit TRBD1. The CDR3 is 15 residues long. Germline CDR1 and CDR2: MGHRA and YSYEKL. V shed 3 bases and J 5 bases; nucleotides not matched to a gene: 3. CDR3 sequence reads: CASSHRTGGNEKLFF. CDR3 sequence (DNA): TGCGCCAGCAGCCACCGGACAGGGGGGAATGAAAAACTGTTTTTT.

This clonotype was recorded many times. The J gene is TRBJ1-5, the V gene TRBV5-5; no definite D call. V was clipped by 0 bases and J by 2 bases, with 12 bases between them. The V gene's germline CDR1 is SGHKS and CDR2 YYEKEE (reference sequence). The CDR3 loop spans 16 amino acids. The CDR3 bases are TGTGCCAGCAGCTTGGGCCCAGGCCTGGGCAATCAGCCCCAGCATTTT. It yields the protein CASSLGPGLGNQPQHF.

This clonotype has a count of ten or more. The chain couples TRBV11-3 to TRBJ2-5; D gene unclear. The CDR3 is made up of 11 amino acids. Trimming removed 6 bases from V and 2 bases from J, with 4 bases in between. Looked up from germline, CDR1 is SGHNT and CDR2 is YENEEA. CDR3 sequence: CASRKQETQYF. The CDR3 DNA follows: TGTGCCAGCAGAAAACAAGAGACCCAGTACTTC. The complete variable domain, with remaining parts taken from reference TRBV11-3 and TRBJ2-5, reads EAGVVQSPRYKIIEKKQPVAFWCNPISGHNTLYWYLQNLGQGPELLIRYENEEAVDDSQLPKDRFSAERLKGVDSTLKIQPAELGDSAVYLCASRKQETQYFGPGTRLLVL.

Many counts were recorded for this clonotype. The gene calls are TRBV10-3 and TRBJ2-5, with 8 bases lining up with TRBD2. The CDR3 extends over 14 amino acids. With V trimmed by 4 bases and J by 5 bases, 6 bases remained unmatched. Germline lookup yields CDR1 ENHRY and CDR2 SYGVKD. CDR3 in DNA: TGTGCCATCAGTGGGACTAGCAGGAGTGAGACCCAGTACTTC. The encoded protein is CAISGTSRSETQYF.

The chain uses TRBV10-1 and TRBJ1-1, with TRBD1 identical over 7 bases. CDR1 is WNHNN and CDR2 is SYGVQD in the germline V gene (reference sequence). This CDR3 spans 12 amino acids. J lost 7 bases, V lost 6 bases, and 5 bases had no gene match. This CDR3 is CASSLDRNEAFF. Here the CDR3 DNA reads TGCGCCAGCAGCCTGGACAGGAATGAAGCTTTCTTT.

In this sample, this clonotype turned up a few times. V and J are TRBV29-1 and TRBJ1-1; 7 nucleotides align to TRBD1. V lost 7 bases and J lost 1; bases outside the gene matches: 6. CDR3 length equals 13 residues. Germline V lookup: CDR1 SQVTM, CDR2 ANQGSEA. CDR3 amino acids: CSASQGRNTEAFF. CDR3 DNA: TGCAGCGCGTCACAGGGGAGGAACACTGAAGCTTTCTTT. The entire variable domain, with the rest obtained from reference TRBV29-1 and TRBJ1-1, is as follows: SAVISQKPSRDICQRGTSLTIQCQVDSQVTMMFWYRQQPGQSLTLIATANQGSEATYESGFVIDKFPISRPNLTFSTLTVSNMSPEDSSIYLCSASQGRNTEAFFGQGTRLTVV.

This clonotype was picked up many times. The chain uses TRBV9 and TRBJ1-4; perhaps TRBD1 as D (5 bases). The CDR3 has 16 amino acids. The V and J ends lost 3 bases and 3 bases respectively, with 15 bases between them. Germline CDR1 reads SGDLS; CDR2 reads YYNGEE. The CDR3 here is CASSESWGKPNEKLFF. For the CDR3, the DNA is TGTGCCAGCAGCGAATCTTGGGGCAAACCTAATGAAAAACTGTTTTTT. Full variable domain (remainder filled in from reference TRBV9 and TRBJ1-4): DSGVTQTPKHLITATGQRVTLRCSPRSGDLSVYWYQQSLDQGLQFLIQYYNGEERAKGNILERFSAQQFPDLHSELNLSSLELGDSALYFCASSESWGKPNEKLFFGSGTQLSVL.

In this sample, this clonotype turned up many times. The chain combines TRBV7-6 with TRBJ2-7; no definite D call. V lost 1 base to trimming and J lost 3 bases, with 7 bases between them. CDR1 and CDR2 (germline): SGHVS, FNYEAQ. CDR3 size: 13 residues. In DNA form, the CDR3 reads TGTGCCAGCAGCTTAGATATGGGCTACGAGCAGTACTTC. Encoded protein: CASSLDMGYEQYF.

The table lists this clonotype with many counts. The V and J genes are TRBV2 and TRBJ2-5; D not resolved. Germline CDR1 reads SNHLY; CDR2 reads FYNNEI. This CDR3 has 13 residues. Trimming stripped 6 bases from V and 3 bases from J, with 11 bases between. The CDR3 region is CASSLGRKETQYF. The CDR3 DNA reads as TGTGCCAGCAGCCTCGGACGGAAAGAGACCCAGTACTTC. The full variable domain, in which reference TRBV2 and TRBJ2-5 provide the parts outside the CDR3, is EPEVTQTPSHQVTQMGQEVILRCVPISNHLYFYWYRQILGQKVEFLVSFYNNEISEKSEIFDDQFSVERPDGSNFTLKIRSTKLEDSAMYFCASSLGRKETQYFGPGTRLLVL.

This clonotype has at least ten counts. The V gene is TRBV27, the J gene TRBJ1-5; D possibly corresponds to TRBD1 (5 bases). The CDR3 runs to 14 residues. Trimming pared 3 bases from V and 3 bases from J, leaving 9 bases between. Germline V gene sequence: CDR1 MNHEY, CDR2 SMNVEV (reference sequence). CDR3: CASSFSGDNQPQHF. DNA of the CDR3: TGTGCCAGCAGTTTCTCGGGGGACAATCAGCCCCAGCATTTT.

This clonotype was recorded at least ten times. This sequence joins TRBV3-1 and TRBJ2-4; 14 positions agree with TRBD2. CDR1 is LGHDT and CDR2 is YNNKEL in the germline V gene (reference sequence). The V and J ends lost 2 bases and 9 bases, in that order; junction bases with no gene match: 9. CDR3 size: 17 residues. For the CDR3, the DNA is TGTGCCAGCAGCCAACTGACTAGCGGGAGGGTGGGTGGCATTCAGTACTTC. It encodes CASSQLTSGRVGGIQYF.

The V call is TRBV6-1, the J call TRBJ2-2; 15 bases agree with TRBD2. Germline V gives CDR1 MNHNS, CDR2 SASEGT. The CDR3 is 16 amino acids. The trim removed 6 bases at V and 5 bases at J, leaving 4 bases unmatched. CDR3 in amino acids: CASRWTSGRVTGELFF. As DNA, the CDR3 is TGTGCCAGCAGATGGACTAGCGGGAGGGTTACCGGGGAGCTGTTTTTT.

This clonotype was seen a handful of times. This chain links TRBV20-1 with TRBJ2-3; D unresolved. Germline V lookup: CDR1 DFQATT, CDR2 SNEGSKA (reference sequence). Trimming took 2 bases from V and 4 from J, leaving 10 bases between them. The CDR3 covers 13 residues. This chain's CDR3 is CSARSGNADTQYF. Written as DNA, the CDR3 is TGCAGTGCTAGAAGTGGCAACGCAGATACGCAGTATTTT.

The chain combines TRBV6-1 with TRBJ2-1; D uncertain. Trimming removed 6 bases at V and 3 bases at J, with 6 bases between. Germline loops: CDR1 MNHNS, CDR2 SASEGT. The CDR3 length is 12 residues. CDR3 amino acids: CASRSNYNEQFF. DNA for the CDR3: TGTGCCAGCAGAAGCAACTACAATGAGCAGTTCTTC.

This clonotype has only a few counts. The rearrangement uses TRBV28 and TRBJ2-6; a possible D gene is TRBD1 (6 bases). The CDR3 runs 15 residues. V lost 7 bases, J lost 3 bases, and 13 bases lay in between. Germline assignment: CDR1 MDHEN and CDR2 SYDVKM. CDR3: CASTRVGGGANVLTF. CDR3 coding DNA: TGTGCCAGCACTAGAGTAGGGGGTGGGGCCAACGTCCTGACTTTC. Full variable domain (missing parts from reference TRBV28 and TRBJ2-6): DVKVTQSSRYLVKRTGEKVFLECVQDMDHENMFWYRQDPGLGLRLIYFSYDVKMKEKGDIPEGYSVSREKKERFSLILESASTNQTSMYLCASTRVGGGANVLTFGAGSRLTVL.

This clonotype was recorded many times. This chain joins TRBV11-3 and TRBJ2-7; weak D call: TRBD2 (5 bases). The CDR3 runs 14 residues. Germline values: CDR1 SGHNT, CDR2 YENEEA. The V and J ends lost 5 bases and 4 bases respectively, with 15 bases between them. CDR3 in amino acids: CASSPRTSGYEQYF. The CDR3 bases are TGTGCCAGCAGCCCGAGGACCTCGGGGTACGAGCAGTACTTC.

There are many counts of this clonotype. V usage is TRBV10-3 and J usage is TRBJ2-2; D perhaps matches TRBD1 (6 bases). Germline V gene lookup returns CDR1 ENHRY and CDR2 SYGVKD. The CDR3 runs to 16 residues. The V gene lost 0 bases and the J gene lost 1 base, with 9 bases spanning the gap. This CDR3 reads CAISESARGNTGELFF. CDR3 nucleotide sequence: TGTGCCATCAGTGAGTCGGCCAGGGGGAACACCGGGGAGCTGTTTTTT.

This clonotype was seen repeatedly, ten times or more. The CDR3 here is CASSLASLAETQYF. The CDR3 nucleotides read TGTGCCAGCAGCTTAGCGTCGCTAGCGGAGACCCAGTACTTC. V gene TRBV7-9 combines with J gene TRBJ2-5, with D possibly being TRBD2 (6 bases). Deletions cut 0 bases from V and 5 bases from J, with 10 bases between. CDR3 length equals 14 residues. Per germline, CDR1 SEHNR and CDR2 FQNEAQ (reference sequence). Complete variable domain (other parts from reference TRBV7-9 and TRBJ2-5): DTGVSQNPRHKITKRGQNVTFRCDPISEHNRLYWYRQTLGQGPEFLTYFQNEAQLEKSRLLSDRFSAERPKGSFSTLEIQRTEQGDSAMYLCASSLASLAETQYFGPGTRLLVL.